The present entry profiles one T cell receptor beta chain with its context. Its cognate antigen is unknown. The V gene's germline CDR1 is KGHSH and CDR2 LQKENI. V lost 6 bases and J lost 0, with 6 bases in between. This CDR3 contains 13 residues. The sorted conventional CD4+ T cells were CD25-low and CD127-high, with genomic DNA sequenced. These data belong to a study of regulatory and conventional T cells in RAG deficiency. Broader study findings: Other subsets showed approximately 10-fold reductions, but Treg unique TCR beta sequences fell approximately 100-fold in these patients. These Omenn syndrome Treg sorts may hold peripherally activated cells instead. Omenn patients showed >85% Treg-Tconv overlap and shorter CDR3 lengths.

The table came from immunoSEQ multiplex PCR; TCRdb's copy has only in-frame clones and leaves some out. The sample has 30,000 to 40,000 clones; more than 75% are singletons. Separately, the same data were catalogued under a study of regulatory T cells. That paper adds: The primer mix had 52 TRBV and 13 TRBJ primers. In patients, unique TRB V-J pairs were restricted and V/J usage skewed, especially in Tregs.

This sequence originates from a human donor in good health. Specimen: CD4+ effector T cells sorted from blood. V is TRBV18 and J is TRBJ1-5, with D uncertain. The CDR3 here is CASSGSSNQPQHF. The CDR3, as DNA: TGTGCCAGCTCGGGATCTAGCAATCAGCCCCAGCATTTT.